A single sample gave rise to the 29 T cell receptor beta chains below, sequenced in a study of CD4+ T cells in melanoma. This table comes from immunoSEQ multiplex PCR, and its TCRdb copy is limited to in-frame clones, with some not included. The table shows about 10,000 clones, with around 60% occurring only once. The material sequenced was cells from a culture (not recorded whether cultured in vitro). The receptors stem from a human donor with melanoma.

In its sample, this clone was seen a few times. The chain links TRBV2 to TRBJ1-2, with D unclear. V was trimmed by 6 bases and J by 3 bases, leaving 11 bases between them. The CDR3 consists of 13 residues. In germline, CDR1 is SNHLY, CDR2 FYNNEI. The DNA for the CDR3 is TGTGCCAGCAGCGAACAGAGTGACTATGGCTACACCTTC. Translating gives CASSEQSDYGYTF.

The chain employs TRBV19 and TRBJ1-6; 7 bases agree with TRBD1. The CDR3 sequence is 13 residues long. Germline V gene lookup returns CDR1 LNHDA and CDR2 SQIVND (reference sequence). With 5 bases clipped from V and 10 bases from J, the junction kept 5 bases outside the gene matches. The CDR3 coding sequence is TGTGCCAGTAGTGAAACAGGGGAATCACCCCTCCACTTT. Its protein is CASSETGESPLHF. Complete variable domain (other parts from reference TRBV19 and TRBJ1-6): DGGITQSPKYLFRKEGQNVTLSCEQNLNHDAMYWYRQDPGQGLRLIYYSQIVNDFQKGDIAEGYSVSREKKESFPLTVTSAQKNPTAFYLCASSETGESPLHFGNGTRLTVT.

This chain uses TRBV9 with TRBJ2-5; D gene uncertain. The CDR3 loop spans 15 amino acids. Deletions cut 3 bases from V and 0 bases from J, with 12 bases between. CDR1 SGDLS and CDR2 YYNGEE come from the germline V gene. In DNA, the CDR3 is TGTGCCAGCAGCGCCCTACACGGGCACCAAGAGACCCAGTACTTC. Translation gives CASSALHGHQETQYF.

This clone was counted between two and nine times. V is TRBV6-6 and J is TRBJ1-1, with D tentatively TRBD1 (6 bases). Trimming shortened V by 2 bases and J by 2 bases, and 15 bases separated the two germline ends. From germline, CDR1 is MNHNY and CDR2 SVGAGI (reference sequence). CDR3 length: 16 residues. The CDR3 reads CASSYGRGTPNTEAFF. In DNA, the CDR3 is TGTGCCAGCAGTTACGGCAGGGGCACCCCCAACACTGAAGCTTTCTTT.

This clone was counted between two and nine times. V gene TRBV10-2 combines with J gene TRBJ2-4; TRBD1 aligns across 12 bases. Germline loops: CDR1 WSHSY, CDR2 SAAADI. Germline trimming cut 2 bases from V and 0 bases from J; bases unmatched to any gene: 2. The length of the CDR3 is 17 residues. CDR3 protein: CASSEGTGGLAKNIQYF. The CDR3 DNA follows: TGCGCCAGCAGTGAGGGGACAGGGGGCCTAGCCAAAAACATTCAGTACTTC.

The V call is TRBV4-2, the J call TRBJ2-5; TRBD2 might be the D (6 bases). Germline V lookup: CDR1 LGHNA, CDR2 YNFKEQ. The CDR3 has 14 residues. Trimming cost V 2 bases and J 3 bases, with 10 bases left between them. The CDR3 nucleotides read TGTGCCAGCAGCCAAAGTGGGACTGAAGAGACCCAGTACTTC. As protein: CASSQSGTEETQYF.

The rearrangement uses TRBV19 and TRBJ2-7, with D unresolved. The CDR3 extends over 15 amino acids. Trimming took off 5 bases at V and 9 bases at J, with 23 bases between the two ends. The germline gives CDR1 LNHDA, CDR2 SQIVND (reference sequence). CDR3 sequence (DNA): TGTGCCAGTAGTCCCGTTCTCTCTAGGAAGTATGGGCAGTACTTC. It codes for CASSPVLSRKYGQYF.

The V gene is TRBV19, the J gene TRBJ2-7, with D hard to call. This CDR3 region has 11 residues. The V end lost 3 bases, the J end lost 6 bases, and 6 bases lay between the germline ends. Per germline, CDR1 LNHDA and CDR2 SQIVND (reference sequence). The CDR3 coding sequence is TGTGCCAGTAGTATTGGGCCCGAGCAGTACTTC. Translation gives CASSIGPEQYF.

The chain couples TRBV18 to TRBJ2-7; D is undetermined. There are 13 residues in the CDR3. Trimming left V 6 bases short and J 2 bases short, with 11 bases between. Germline V CDR1 and CDR2: KGHSH, LQKENI. CDR3 bases: TGTGCCAGCTCCCTTCCGGGTCCCTACGAGCAGTACTTC. This gives the protein CASSLPGPYEQYF.

This chain joins TRBV4-1 and TRBJ1-3; no clear D. This CDR3 is built from 15 residues. Trimming shortened V by 0 bases and J by 3 bases, and 9 bases separated the two germline ends. In germline, CDR1 is MGHRA, CDR2 YSYEKL. Here the CDR3 DNA reads TGCGCCAGCAGCCAAGAGCTCGGCGGTGGAAACACCATATATTTT. This sequence encodes CASSQELGGGNTIYF.

V usage is TRBV6-5 and J usage is TRBJ2-7; D unresolved. The CDR3 runs 15 residues. The V gene's germline CDR1 is MNHEY and CDR2 SVGAGI. Trimming cost V 0 bases and J 6 bases, with 15 bases left between them. The CDR3 spells CASSYSTWANGEQYF. CDR3 coding DNA: TGTGCCAGCAGTTACTCGACCTGGGCGAACGGCGAGCAGTACTTC.

The chain employs TRBV5-1 and TRBJ1-5; D ambiguous. CDR1 is SGHRS, CDR2 YFSETQ, per germline. The V end lost 4 bases, the J end lost 2 bases, and 7 bases lay between the germline ends. The CDR3 spans 13 residues. CDR3 bases: TGCGCCAGCAGCGAGGGCCGCAATCAGCCCCAGCATTTT. It is translated as CASSEGRNQPQHF.

This clone was counted once. The chain uses TRBV5-4 and TRBJ2-2; weak D call: TRBD1 (6 bases). The CDR3 spans 15 residues. Germline CDR1 reads SGHNT; CDR2 reads YYREEE (reference sequence). V was shortened by 0 bases and J by 1 base, with 7 bases between the two germline ends. CDR3 protein: CASSLGQVNTGELFF. The CDR3 nucleotides are TGTGCCAGCAGCTTGGGACAGGTGAACACCGGGGAGCTGTTTTTT.

This chain links TRBV7-6 with TRBJ1-4; no clear D gene. V was shortened by 2 bases and J by 5 bases, with 9 bases between the two germline ends. The V gene's germline CDR1 is SGHVS and CDR2 FNYEAQ. This CDR3 is 14 amino acids long. The CDR3 nucleotides are TGTGCCAGCAGCTTAAGGGAAGCGAATGAAAAACTGTTTTTT. This gives the protein CASSLREANEKLFF. Full variable domain (rest looked up from reference TRBV7-6 and TRBJ1-4): GAGVSQSPRYKVTKRGQDVALRCDPISGHVSLYWYRQALGQGPEFLTYFNYEAQQDKSGLPNDRFSAERPEGSISTLTIQRTEQRDSAMYRCASSLREANEKLFFGSGTQLSVL.

V is TRBV15 and J is TRBJ1-1; the D gene is possibly TRBD1 (6 bases). Per the germline V gene, CDR1 is LNHNV and CDR2 is YYDKDF (reference sequence). V dropped 0 bases and J dropped 13 bases, with 15 bases sitting between them. The CDR3 contains 13 residues. The CDR3 DNA follows: TGTGCCACCAGCAGAGAGAAGGGACACTGGGGTTTCTTT. Protein sequence: CATSREKGHWGFF.

V gene TRBV7-9 combines with J gene TRBJ1-1; no reliable D call. The CDR3 spans 18 residues. The V end was cut by 5 bases, the J end by 3 bases, with 25 bases between. The V gene's germline CDR1 is SEHNR and CDR2 FQNEAQ (reference sequence). In DNA form, the CDR3 reads TGTGCCAGCAGCCCGAAATTCTCCCCGCAGGCGGCGGACACTGAAGCTTTCTTT. Protein product: CASSPKFSPQAADTEAFF.

J is TRBJ1-6 and V is TRBV7-3; D unclear. The CDR3 has 14 residues. V lost 5 bases and J 7 bases, leaving 12 bases between the germline ends. Germline CDR1 and CDR2: SGHTA and FQGTGA. CDR3: CASSQNGVNSPLHF. The CDR3 DNA is TGTGCCAGCAGCCAAAACGGGGTAAATTCACCCCTCCACTTT.

The chain has TRBV4-1 and TRBJ2-1; D not certain. Trimming took off 2 bases at V and 9 bases at J, with 8 bases between the two ends. The germline CDR1 and CDR2 sequences are MGHRA and YSYEKL. The CDR3 consists of 12 residues. CDR3 loop: CASSQPMGEQFF. CDR3 DNA: TGCGCCAGCAGCCAACCCATGGGTGAGCAGTTCTTC.

CDR3 coding DNA: TGCGCCAGCAGCCTCTTAGGTCCCCAGGGTCACACTGAAGCTTTCTTT. It translates to CASSLLGPQGHTEAFF. The gene calls are TRBV5-1 and TRBJ1-1, with a weak D call TRBD1 (5 bases). The CDR3 extends over 16 amino acids. Trimming removed 4 bases at V and 3 bases at J, with 19 bases between. Germline V gene sequence: CDR1 SGHRS, CDR2 YFSETQ.

V usage is TRBV5-1 and J usage is TRBJ2-7, with 12 bases aligning to TRBD2. CDR3 size: 16 residues. The germline gives CDR1 SGHRS, CDR2 YFSETQ. Trimming took 4 bases from V and 2 from J; bases not matched to a gene: 7. Here the CDR3 reads CASSALPSGGAYEQYF. The CDR3 bases are TGCGCCAGCAGCGCACTCCCTAGCGGGGGGGCCTACGAGCAGTACTTC.

This rearrangement joins TRBV5-1 to TRBJ2-1; D uncertain. V lost 4 bases and J lost 5, with 13 bases in between. The germline V gene has CDR1 SGHRS and CDR2 YFSETQ. The CDR3 sequence is 14 residues long. Here the CDR3 reads CASSPGRSNNEQFF. In nucleotides, the CDR3 is TGCGCCAGCAGCCCCGGAAGGAGCAACAATGAGCAGTTCTTC.

The chain uses TRBV30 and TRBJ2-7; 9 bases agree with TRBD2. The CDR3 loop spans 15 amino acids. The V and J ends lost 5 bases and 4 bases, in that order; junction bases with no gene match: 12. From germline, CDR1 is GTSNPN and CDR2 SVGIG (reference sequence). The CDR3 loop reads CAWGWGLAGRYEQYF. Written as DNA, the CDR3 is TGTGCCTGGGGCTGGGGGCTAGCGGGGCGGTACGAGCAGTACTTC.

This clone was recorded a few times. The rearrangement uses TRBV19 and TRBJ2-7, with 7 bases matching TRBD2. The CDR3 consists of 14 residues. J gave up 0 bases and V 4 bases, and 3 bases lay outside the gene matches. Germline values: CDR1 LNHDA, CDR2 SQIVND (reference sequence). The CDR3 DNA sequence: TGTGCCAGTAGTACCATAGCGGGCTCCTACGAGCAGTACTTC. Residues: CASSTIAGSYEQYF.

The V call is TRBV5-6, the J call TRBJ2-7, with 9 bases aligning to TRBD1. This CDR3 has 14 amino acids. Germline V gives CDR1 SGHDT, CDR2 YYEEEE. The V gene end was trimmed by 4 bases and the J gene end by 5 bases; junction bases not matched to a gene: 7. The CDR3 DNA follows: TGTGCCAGCAGCATAGCCGGGACAGGGAACGAGCAGTACTTC. It yields the protein CASSIAGTGNEQYF.

This chain connects TRBV27 to TRBJ2-1; 9 nucleotides line up with TRBD1. CDR1 is MNHEY and CDR2 is SMNVEV in the germline V gene (reference sequence). V lost 4 bases, J lost 5 bases, and 3 bases stayed unmatched. CDR3 size: 14 residues. CDR3 residues: CASSSDRGDNEQFF. The CDR3 bases are TGTGCCAGCAGTTCAGACAGGGGGGACAATGAGCAGTTCTTC.

V gene TRBV6-5 combines with J gene TRBJ2-1; D call uncertain. Trimming pared 0 bases from V and 0 bases from J, leaving 6 bases between. Germline V gene lookup returns CDR1 MNHEY and CDR2 SVGAGI. CDR3 length equals 15 residues. CDR3: CASSYSGNSYNEQFF. In DNA, the CDR3 is TGTGCCAGCAGTTACTCAGGGAACTCCTACAATGAGCAGTTCTTC.

This rearrangement joins TRBV5-1 to TRBJ2-2; the D is unclear. Trimming cost V 0 bases and J 4 bases, with 4 bases left between them. Germline assignment: CDR1 SGHRS and CDR2 YFSETQ. This CDR3 has 13 residues. CDR3 residues: CASSLGSTGELFF. Here the CDR3 DNA reads TGCGCCAGCAGCTTGGGAAGCACCGGGGAGCTGTTTTTT.

This clone was detected a few times. This chain uses TRBV19 with TRBJ1-1; 9 bases fit TRBD1. Germline V gene data show CDR1 as LNHDA and CDR2 as SQIVND (reference sequence). This CDR3 is built from 13 residues. After removal of 6 bases from V and 3 bases from J, the junction contained 2 bases not matched to a gene. This CDR3 is CASSRTGDTEAFF. CDR3 in DNA: TGTGCCAGTAGCAGGACAGGGGACACTGAAGCTTTCTTT.

The CDR3 DNA reads TGTGCCTGGAGTGTCCGGAATGAGCAGTTCTTC. Translation gives CAWSVRNEQFF. The chain combines TRBV30 with TRBJ2-1; D unclear. Germline loops: CDR1 GTSNPN, CDR2 SVGIG (reference sequence). Trimming removed 0 bases from V and 7 bases from J, with 4 bases in between. This CDR3 is 11 amino acids long.